This T cell receptor (beta chain) derives from a study of T cell responses to AZD1222 COVID-19 vaccine. With respect to this clone: Its specificity is not known.

The method was immunoSEQ multiplex PCR; TCRdb's version includes in-frame clones alone and lacks a portion of them. The repertoire holds more than 85,000 clones, about 72% seen once, with around 20% in the top ten. Notes on the study in general: The sample set comprised mostly white British donors with more females, and clonal diversity was possibly underestimated. Repertoire sampling occurred only after the peak T cell response.

The sample was peripheral blood, taken on day 0 of AZD1222 vaccination. The sequence was obtained from an adult in good health.

The CDR3 bases are TGCGCCAGCAGCCGTCAGGGCGGGGAGCGAGAGACCCAGTACTTC. Encoded protein: CASSRQGGERETQYF. The chain is built from TRBV5-1 and TRBJ2-5; D might be TRBD2 (6 bases). CDR1 SGHRS and CDR2 YFSETQ come from the germline V gene. CDR3 length equals 15 residues. Trimming took 4 bases from V and 4 from J, leaving 17 bases between them.